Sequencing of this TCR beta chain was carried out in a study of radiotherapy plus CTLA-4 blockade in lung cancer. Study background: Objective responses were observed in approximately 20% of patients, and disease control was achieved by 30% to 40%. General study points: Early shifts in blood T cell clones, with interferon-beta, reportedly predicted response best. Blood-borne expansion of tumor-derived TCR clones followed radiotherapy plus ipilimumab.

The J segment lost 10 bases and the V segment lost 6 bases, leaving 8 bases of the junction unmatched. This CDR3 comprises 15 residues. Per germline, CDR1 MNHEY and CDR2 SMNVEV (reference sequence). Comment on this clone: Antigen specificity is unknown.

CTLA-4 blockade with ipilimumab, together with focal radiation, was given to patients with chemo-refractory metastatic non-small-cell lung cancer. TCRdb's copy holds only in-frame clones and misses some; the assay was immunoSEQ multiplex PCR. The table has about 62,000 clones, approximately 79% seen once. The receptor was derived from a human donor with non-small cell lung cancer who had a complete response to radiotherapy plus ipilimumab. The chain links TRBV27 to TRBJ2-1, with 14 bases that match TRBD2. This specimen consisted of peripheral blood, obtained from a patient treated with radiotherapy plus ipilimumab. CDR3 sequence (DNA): TGTGCCAGCAGCCCTAGGGGACTAGCGGGGGAAGAGCAGTTCTTC. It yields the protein CASSPRGLAGEEQFF.